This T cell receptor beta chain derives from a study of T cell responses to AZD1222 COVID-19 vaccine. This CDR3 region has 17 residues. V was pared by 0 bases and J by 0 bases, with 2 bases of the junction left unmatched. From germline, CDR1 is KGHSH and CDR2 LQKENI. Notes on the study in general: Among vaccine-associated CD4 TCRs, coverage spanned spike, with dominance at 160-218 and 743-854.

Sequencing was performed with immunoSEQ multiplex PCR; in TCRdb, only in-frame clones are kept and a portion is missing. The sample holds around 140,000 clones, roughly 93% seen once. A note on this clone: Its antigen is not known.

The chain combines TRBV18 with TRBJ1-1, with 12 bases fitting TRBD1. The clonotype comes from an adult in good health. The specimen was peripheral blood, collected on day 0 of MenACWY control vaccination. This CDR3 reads CASSPPGQGALNTEAFF. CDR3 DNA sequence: TGTGCCAGCTCACCACCGGGACAGGGGGCCTTGAACACTGAAGCTTTCTTT. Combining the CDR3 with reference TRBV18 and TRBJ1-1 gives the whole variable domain NAGVMQNPRHLVRRRGQEARLRCSPMKGHSHVYWYRQLPEEGLKFMVYLQKENIIDESGMPKERFSAEFPKEGPSILRIQQVVRGDSAAYFCASSPPGQGALNTEAFFGQGTRLTVV.